Sequencing of this TCR beta chain was carried out in a study of blood T cell repertoires in COVID-19. Study context: The United States, Italy and Spain supplied acute and convalescent COVID-19 samples.

Data came from immunoSEQ multiplex PCR; TCRdb stores just in-frame clones and leaves some out. The profile shows tens of thousands of clones, about 91% of them singletons. The sample holds one count of this clone. This CDR3 spans 14 amino acids. The V gene lost 3 bases and the J gene lost 1 base, with 6 bases spanning the gap. Germline-derived CDR1 and CDR2 are SGHAT and FQNNGV. This receptor was identified in a man between 45 and 60 years old with active COVID-19. The sample comprised peripheral blood. V and J are TRBV11-2 and TRBJ2-2; D perhaps matches TRBD1 (6 bases). The CDR3 DNA sequence: TGTGCCAGCAGCTTGACAGGGAACACCGGGGAGCTGTTTTTT. This sequence encodes CASSLTGNTGELFF. Based on the CDR3 plus reference TRBV11-2 and TRBJ2-2, the full variable domain is EAGVAQSPRYKIIEKRQSVAFWCNPISGHATLYWYQQILGQGPKLLIQFQNNGVVDDSQLPKDRFSAERLKGVDSTLKIQPAKLEDSAVYLCASSLTGNTGELFFGEGSRLTVL.